These 25 T cell receptor beta chains originate from one sample sequenced in a study of blood T cell repertoires in COVID-19. Only in-frame clones appear in the TCRdb table, and some are missing; sequencing was by immunoSEQ multiplex PCR. The data contain 200,000 to 250,000 clones, roughly 90% of them singletons. Sequenced: peripheral blood. The source of these receptors is a man aged 55 to 70 with COVID-19, enrolled during active disease.

In the case of this clone: The germline gene is not matched at one end of the junction; a read error may be the cause. The rearrangement joins TRBV28 to TRBJ2-7, with a weak D call TRBD1 (6 bases). The CDR3 is 15 amino acids. Germline V lookup: CDR1 MDHEN, CDR2 SYDVKM. The CDR3 spells CASSPPMTGYFWSFF. Here the CDR3 DNA reads TGTGCCAGCAGCCCCCCGATGACAGGCTACTTTTGGTCCTTCTTC.

The DNA of the CDR3 is TGTGCCAGCAGCCAAGGGCCCAGGGAAGGAAGTGAAGCTTTCTTT. Its protein product is CASSQGPREGSEAFF. This chain links TRBV3-1 (or the pseudogene TRBV3-2) with TRBJ1-1; a possible D gene is TRBD1 (5 bases). Germline V gene lookup returns CDR1 LGHDT and CDR2 YNNKEL (reference sequence). Trimming shortened V by 1 base and J by 7 bases, and 16 bases separated the two germline ends. The CDR3 loop spans 15 amino acids.

V gene TRBV5-4 combines with J gene TRBJ2-7, with D unclear. Trimming took 4 bases from V and 6 from J, leaving 14 bases between them. This CDR3 contains 13 residues. The germline V gene has CDR1 SGHNT and CDR2 YYREEE (reference sequence). The CDR3 region is CASSGFTVPEQYF. For the CDR3, the DNA is TGTGCCAGCAGCGGGTTTACAGTTCCCGAGCAGTACTTC.

V is TRBV5-1 and J is TRBJ2-1; D gene uncertain. This CDR3 has 12 residues. Trimming took off 4 bases at V and 5 bases at J, with 7 bases between the two ends. Germline values: CDR1 SGHRS, CDR2 YFSETQ. In nucleotides, the CDR3 is TGCGCCAGCAGCGGCCGGGACAATGAGCAGTTCTTC. It specifies CASSGRDNEQFF.

The V call is TRBV9, the J call TRBJ2-2; the match to TRBD1 covers 8 bases. The V segment lost 4 bases and the J segment 0 bases; nucleotides outside the gene matches: 2. The V gene's germline CDR1 is SGDLS and CDR2 YYNGEE. The CDR3 contains 15 residues. The CDR3 loop is CASSPGQANTGELFF. CDR3 in DNA: TGTGCCAGCAGCCCGGGACAGGCGAACACCGGGGAGCTGTTTTTT.

The CDR3 coding sequence is TGTGCCAGCAGTAGAGAGACAGGGCGATACACTGAAGCTTTCTTT. Translation: CASSRETGRYTEAFF. This chain joins TRBV6-5 and TRBJ1-1; 7 bases line up with TRBD1. From germline, CDR1 is MNHEY and CDR2 SVGAGI. The CDR3 contains 15 residues. The ends lost 5 bases at V and 3 bases at J; junction bases unmatched: 9.

J is TRBJ1-6 and V is TRBV7-9, with 7 bases aligning to TRBD1. The CDR3 is 14 residues long. V shed 4 bases and J 9 bases; nucleotides not matched to a gene: 6. Germline CDR1 and CDR2: SEHNR and FQNEAQ (reference sequence). The CDR3 region is CASSSDRVGSPLHF. The DNA of the CDR3 is TGTGCCAGCAGCTCCGACAGGGTGGGTTCACCCCTCCACTTT.

On this clone itself: The junction departs from the called germline gene at one end, perhaps through a read error. The rearrangement uses TRBV7-7 and TRBJ2-3; TRBD2 matches at 10 bases. The CDR3 length is 15 residues. CDR1 is SSHAT and CDR2 is FNYEAQ in the germline V gene (reference sequence). The CDR3 region is CASSLTSGVTDTQYF. The CDR3 nucleotides read TGTGCTAGCAGCTTAACTAGCGGGGTCACAGATACGCAGTATTTT. Full variable domain (outside the CDR3, taken from reference TRBV7-7 and TRBJ2-3): GAGVSQSPRYKVTKRGQDVTLRCDPISSHATLYWYQQALGQGPEFLTYFNYEAQPDKSGLPSDRFSAERPEGSISTLTIQRTEQRDSAMYRCASSLTSGVTDTQYFGPGTRLTVL.

The chain is built from TRBV3-1 (or the pseudogene TRBV3-2) and TRBJ2-7, with D hard to call. Trimming removed 5 bases at V and 10 bases at J, with 21 bases between. From germline, CDR1 is LGHDT and CDR2 YNNKEL (reference sequence). The CDR3 spans 14 residues. The CDR3 DNA sequence: TGTGCCAGCAGCTTCCTAGGTCAGCCCCCGAGACAGTACTTC. Encoded protein: CASSFLGQPPRQYF.

The genes are TRBV9 and TRBJ1-1; no reliable D call. CDR3 length: 13 amino acids. CDR1 and CDR2 (germline): SGDLS, YYNGEE. With 0 bases removed from V and 0 bases from J, the gap between germline ends came to 3 bases. CDR3 amino acids: CASSVALNTEAFF. The CDR3 DNA follows: TGTGCCAGCAGCGTAGCTTTGAACACTGAAGCTTTCTTT.

This clone was seen once. The chain uses TRBV7-9 and TRBJ2-3; 7 bases line up with TRBD2. Germline lookup yields CDR1 SEHNR and CDR2 FQNEAQ (reference sequence). The length of the CDR3 is 15 residues. J gave up 0 bases and V 4 bases, and 4 bases lay outside the gene matches. CDR3 nucleotides: TGTGCCAGCAGCTCCGCGGGAGTTAGCACAGATACGCAGTATTTT. The encoded protein is CASSSAGVSTDTQYF.

The CDR3 sequence is CASSQGAGTGNQPQHF. DNA of the CDR3: TGCGCCAGCAGCCAGGGAGCCGGGACAGGGAACCAGCCCCAGCATTTT. The rearrangement joins TRBV4-1 to TRBJ1-5; 9 positions agree with TRBD1. Per germline, CDR1 MGHRA and CDR2 YSYEKL. CDR3 length equals 16 residues. The V segment lost 3 bases and the J segment 7 bases; nucleotides outside the gene matches: 10.

The chain has TRBV28 and TRBJ1-2; TRBD1 might be the D (6 bases). The CDR3 spans 16 residues. V lost 8 bases to trimming and J lost 0 bases, with 19 bases between them. In germline, CDR1 is MDHEN, CDR2 SYDVKM. CDR3 nucleotides: TGTGCCAGCCGAATCGGGGCACAGGGAGCTAACTATGGCTACACCTTC. Amino acid sequence: CASRIGAQGANYGYTF.

This chain uses TRBV12-3 or TRBV12-4 with TRBJ1-2, with D hard to call. Trimming pared 8 bases from V and 2 bases from J, leaving 9 bases between. There are 12 residues in the CDR3. CDR3 sequence: CASGGMNYGYTF. CDR3 DNA: TGTGCCAGCGGAGGGATGAACTATGGCTACACCTTC.

J is TRBJ1-2 and V is TRBV5-3; possibly TRBD1 for D (6 bases). TRBV5-3 belongs to the ORF category, with a function that is uncertain. With 3 bases removed from V and 8 bases from J, the gap between germline ends came to 23 bases. This CDR3 has 16 residues. The CDR3 bases are TGTGCCAGAAGCTGGGGAATAACAGGGTGCTTGCTGGGCTACACCTTC. Its translation: CARSWGITGCLLGYTF.

V gene TRBV15 combines with J gene TRBJ2-7; no definite D call. Trimming removed 0 bases at V and 1 base at J, with 10 bases between. Germline assignment: CDR1 LNHNV and CDR2 YYDKDF (reference sequence). The CDR3 sequence is 15 residues long. The CDR3 DNA reads as TGTGCCACCAGCAGAGATCCGGGTGGGTCCTACGAGCAGTACTTC. Translated, it gives CATSRDPGGSYEQYF.

The genes are TRBV19 and TRBJ2-3, with TRBD2 identical over 9 bases. The CDR3 covers 15 residues. The trim removed 7 bases at V and 0 bases at J, leaving 5 bases unmatched. The germline V gene has CDR1 LNHDA and CDR2 SQIVND (reference sequence). This CDR3 is CASTERGVSTDTQYF. The CDR3 DNA sequence: TGTGCCAGTACCGAGCGGGGGGTGAGCACAGATACGCAGTATTTT.

The chain uses TRBV28 and TRBJ1-6, with D perhaps TRBD1 (6 bases). Germline-derived CDR1 and CDR2 are MDHEN and SYDVKM. The CDR3 contains 16 residues. The V end lost 3 bases, the J end lost 5 bases, and 14 bases lay between the germline ends. The CDR3 region has the DNA TGTGCCAGCAGTTTTGTAGGCAGGGGCGATAATTCACCCCTCCACTTT. Amino acid sequence: CASSFVGRGDNSPLHF.

V and J are TRBV7-2 and TRBJ2-1, with D tentatively TRBD1 (6 bases). In germline, CDR1 is SGHTA, CDR2 FQGNSA. This CDR3 is 13 amino acids long. Trimming cost V 8 bases and J 7 bases, with 15 bases left between them. The CDR3 region has the DNA TGTGCCAGCCTCAGGGGCTCGGGGAATGAGCAGTTCTTC. It codes for CASLRGSGNEQFF. Together with reference TRBV7-2 and TRBJ2-1, the CDR3 gives the full variable domain: GAGVSQSPSNKVTEKGKDVELRCDPISGHTALYWYRQSLGQGLEFLIYFQGNSAPDKSGLPSDRFSAERTGGSVSTLTIQRTQQEDSAVYLCASLRGSGNEQFFGPGTRLTVL.

The rearrangement links TRBV6-5 to TRBJ2-7; 8 bases align to TRBD2. This CDR3 has 15 residues. CDR1 and CDR2 from the germline V gene are MNHEY and SVGAGI. J gave up 4 bases and V 2 bases, and 7 bases lay outside the gene matches. This chain's CDR3 is CASSYGRGDVYEQYF. CDR3 nucleotides: TGTGCCAGCAGTTACGGGCGGGGGGACGTATACGAGCAGTACTTC.

This clone has a handful of counts. The V and J genes are TRBV6-2 or TRBV6-3 and TRBJ1-2, with TRBD1 identical over 7 bases. Per germline, CDR1 MNHEY and CDR2 SVGEGT. The CDR3 runs to 16 residues. V lost 2 bases to trimming and J lost 3 bases; unmatched junction nucleotides: 9. The CDR3 loop is CASSYRGRGGDYGYTF. The CDR3 DNA sequence: TGTGCCAGCAGTTACAGGGGGCGCGGTGGTGACTATGGCTACACCTTC.

The chain joins TRBV28 to TRBJ2-1, with D possibly being TRBD1 (6 bases). The germline CDR1 and CDR2 sequences are MDHEN and SYDVKM. The CDR3 runs 16 residues. The V end was cut by 2 bases, the J end by 3 bases, with 14 bases between. The CDR3 DNA sequence: TGTGCCAGCAGTTTAGGGGGCGGTGGCTACTACAATGAGCAGTTCTTC. Its protein is CASSLGGGGYYNEQFF.

The chain employs TRBV4-1 and TRBJ2-2, with TRBD2 matching 13 bases. V was clipped by 1 base and J by 2 bases; unmatched bases: 4. This CDR3 contains 18 residues. Germline V gene lookup returns CDR1 MGHRA and CDR2 YSYEKL. The CDR3 DNA follows: TGCGCCAGCAGCCAAGGACTAGCGGGGGGAAAAAACACCGGGGAGCTGTTTTTT. Translated, it gives CASSQGLAGGKNTGELFF.

The sample holds one count of this clone. The chain combines TRBV30 with TRBJ1-4; possibly TRBD1 for D (5 bases). The germline CDR1 and CDR2 sequences are GTSNPN and SVGIG (reference sequence). This CDR3 is built from 14 residues. V was clipped by 0 bases and J by 5 bases, with 10 bases between them. The CDR3 is CAWSVGAVNEKLFF. In DNA, the CDR3 is TGTGCCTGGAGTGTAGGGGCCGTCAATGAAAAACTGTTTTTT.

The chain uses TRBV3-1 (or the pseudogene TRBV3-2) and TRBJ1-2; TRBD1 aligns across 7 bases. Germline lookup yields CDR1 LGHDT and CDR2 YNNKEL (reference sequence). V shed 1 base and J 4 bases; nucleotides not matched to a gene: 9. There are 16 residues in the CDR3. The CDR3, as DNA: TGTGCCAGCAGCCAAGGTTCGGCAGGGGGAGTCTATGGCTACACCTTC. This encodes CASSQGSAGGVYGYTF.